Reported below is one T cell receptor beta chain. Its antigen is unknown. This sample is drawn from a study of shared clonotypes between healthy human individuals. Study-level points and caveats: Rarefaction exposed incomplete sorted-subset sequencing despite large depth.

Deep-level running was used for the assay. Sequenced by immunoSEQ multiplex PCR; TCRdb stores in-frame clones only, minus some. This table holds more than 550,000 clones, about 90% found once. Source material: memory CD8+ T cells from PBMCs. Noted subset: CD45RO+ cells pooled with CCR7-negative TemRA cells. This clonotype was obtained from a man between 18 and 35 years old in good health. Some clones in this sample may be carry-over from other donors' samples.

For the CDR3, the DNA is TGCGCCAGCAGCATCACGACAGCCCCGGGGGGGACTAGCGGGAGGGACAGGCAGTTCTTC. Its protein is CASSITTAPGGTSGRDRQFF. The rearrangement uses TRBV4-1 and TRBJ2-1; TRBD2 matches 16 bases. J gave up 12 bases and V 5 bases, and 22 bases lay outside the gene matches. From germline, CDR1 is MGHRA and CDR2 YSYEKL. The CDR3 covers 20 residues.